This TCR beta chain is from a study of T cells in Graves' hyperthyroidism and ophthalmopathy (dated by TCRdb to the late 2010s). Study-level background: Peripheral blood samples were taken at initial diagnosis, before any treatment was given. To identify TCR V-J signatures that set the groups apart, the researchers used a discovery cohort of about a hundred patients, made up of about 44 with Graves' ophthalmopathy and 57 with stable Graves' hyperthyroidism. After blood sampling, hyperthyroidism patients were treated with methimazole at a starting dose of 30 mg daily, and ophthalmopathy patients were treated with high-dose intravenous methylprednisolone. Prospective prediction of ophthalmopathy was tested in an independent validation cohort consisting of fewer than 20 hyperthyroidism patients and 17 patients who later progressed to ophthalmopathy. The study also compared thyroid tissue and blood T-cell repertoires from several Graves' hyperthyroidism patients. The roughly 100 discovery patients were randomly divided into training and test sets at a 7:3 ratio. TCR Vbeta CDR3 sequencing of around 130 peripheral blood samples (under 45 ophthalmopathy, about 74 hyperthyroidism and about 17 progressor patients) is reported in the paper. Overall study results and their limits: In validation, the model predicted progression to ophthalmopathy with just under 71% sensitivity and about 72% specificity, a median of around six months before onset. Most expanded thyroid clonotypes (frequency above 0.001) were also found in blood, which suggests that blood repertoires may mirror thyroid immune responses. Sample size was not statistically predetermined, and blinding of investigators to group allocation was not performed. In cross-validation, a model built on a 13 V-J signature told ophthalmopathy apart from stable hyperthyroidism with under 90% sensitivity and about 81% specificity, and in testing the same model reached 80%/75%.

As regards this clonotype: What this receptor recognizes is not known. One junction end does not reproduce the germline sequence, and a read error may be involved.

TCR beta CDR3 regions were amplified from RNA transcripts. For the first round of RT-PCR on the TCR CDR3, the HTBI primer set was used together with the Qiagen OneStep RT-PCR kit. Libraries were constructed in a second round of multiplex PCR, after which size selection and purification were performed. Sequencing of the libraries was done on an Illumina HiSeq2000 using paired-end 100 bp reads. As for the original processing: Raw data were processed with SOAPnuke, discarding reads with adapters, uncalled bases, mean Phred below 15, or no exact constant-primer or identifier match. COPE v1.2.5 was used to merge high-quality paired reads, and clonotypes were defined as unique nucleotide sequences. MiTCR v1.1 was used to align clonotypes to the IMGT TRBV, TRBD and TRBJ reference segments. Analysis was restricted to V-J combinations with a frequency above 0.0001, which covered about 99% of repertoires. A TCS score was defined as the ratio of F50 (clonal expansion) to E x V (chaos), with BLOSUM62-based TCRdist applied between CDR3 peptides within each V-J. Welch's t-statistics and random forest reduced some 510 V-J features to some 14, which were used in a naive Bayes classifier (R e1071). The raw public reads went through TCRdb reprocessing: fastp at Q25, MiXCR clone calling, in-frame beta chains kept. Each entry merges the rows of one CDR3 protein and shows their most common DNA and genes. Clone size and V and J calls follow TCRdb, not the original study. The sample table shows about 290,000 distinct CDR3 sequences, and roughly 15% are seen once. About 8% of the sample belongs to the ten largest clones.

The germline V gene supplies CDR1 MDHEN and CDR2 SYDVKM. Taken from cysteine to phenylalanine, the CDR3 has 19 residues. CDR3 DNA is the only sequence kept; it has 57 bases, read in frame from the first base. Hyperthyroidism patients were newly diagnosed, with disease duration under 2 months, and aged 18 to 65 years. Patients with uncontrolled infections, other autoimmune diseases, pregnancy or lactation were excluded. Clinical symptoms, serum thyroxine and TRAb, thyroid ultrasound, and orbital computed tomography formed the basis for the diagnoses. Blood from progressor patients was collected at the time of first diagnosis with hyperthyroidism, before any ophthalmopathy symptoms had appeared. PBMCs were isolated from about 9.2 ml of fresh peripheral blood by Ficoll-Paque density gradient centrifugation. Progressor patients were initially diagnosed with Graves' hyperthyroidism and developed ophthalmopathy during follow-up. Trizol reagent was used to extract total RNA, and RNA quality was then checked on an Agilent 2100 Bioanalyzer.

The sequence was collected from a woman under 40 with Graves' hyperthyroidism that later progressed to Graves' ophthalmopathy. The material sequenced was blood. This chain is built from TRBV28 and TRBJ1-1; the junction holds 7 bases that match TRBD1. The CDR3 reads CASSVPHRGNKWLKTEAFF. The nucleotide sequence is TGTGCCAGCAGTGTCCCCCACAGGGGAAATAAGTGGCTGAAGACTGAAGCTTTCTTT.